This T cell receptor (beta chain) originates from a study of T cells in Graves' hyperthyroidism and ophthalmopathy. RNA transcripts were the template for amplifying TCR beta CDR3 regions. When the TCR CDR3 underwent first-round RT-PCR, the HTBI primer set was used. TCRdb reanalysed the multiplex PCR reads using MiXCR and keeps one entry per CDR3 protein. The table has 480,000 or so distinct CDR3 sequences, around 50% seen once. Overall study findings and caveats: Appearing also in blood were most of the thyroid clonotypes expanded above 0.001. A median approximately 6.5 months before onset, the model predicted ophthalmopathy.

The table lists this clonotype with many counts. Its matching antigen is unknown. V was pared by 3 bases and J by 10 bases, with 10 bases between. CDR3 length: 13 amino acids. Germline lookup yields CDR1 LGHDT and CDR2 YNNKEL (reference sequence). The V and J genes are TRBV3-1 and TRBJ1-6; D unresolved. What was sequenced was peripheral blood or thyroid tissue (not recorded which). The TCR comes from an adult woman with Graves' disease, either hyperthyroidism or ophthalmopathy (not recorded which). CDR3 loop: CASSHNLESPLHF. CDR3 nucleotides: TGTGCCAGCAGCCACAATTTAGAGTCACCCCTCCACTTT.